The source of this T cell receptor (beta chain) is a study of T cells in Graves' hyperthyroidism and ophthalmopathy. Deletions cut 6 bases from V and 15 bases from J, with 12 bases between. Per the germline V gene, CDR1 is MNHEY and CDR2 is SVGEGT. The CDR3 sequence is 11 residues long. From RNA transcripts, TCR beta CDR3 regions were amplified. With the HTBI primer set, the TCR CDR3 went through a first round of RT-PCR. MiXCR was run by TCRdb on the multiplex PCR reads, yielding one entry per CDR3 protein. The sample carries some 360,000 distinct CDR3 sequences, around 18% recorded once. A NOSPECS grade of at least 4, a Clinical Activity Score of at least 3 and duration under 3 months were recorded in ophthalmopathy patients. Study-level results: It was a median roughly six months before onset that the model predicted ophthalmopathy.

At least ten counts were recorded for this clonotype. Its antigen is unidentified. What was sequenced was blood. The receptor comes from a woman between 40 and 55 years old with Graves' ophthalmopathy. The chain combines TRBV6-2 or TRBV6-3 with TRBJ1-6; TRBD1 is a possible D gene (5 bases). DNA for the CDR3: TGTGCCAGCAGCTCCAGGGTAGACCTCCACTTT. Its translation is CASSSRVDLHF.